Below, 20 T cell receptor beta chains from the same sample are listed, as sequenced in a study of early T cells in non-severe SARS-CoV-2 infection. TCRdb used MiXCR to reprocess the 5' RACE reads, holding one entry per CDR3 protein. This sample has fewer than 30,000 distinct CDR3 sequences, with 8.5% to 10% found just once. Sequenced material: whole blood. The source is an adult who was a healthcare worker with PCR-confirmed SARS-CoV-2 infection or an uninfected control (not recorded which).

This clonotype was found many times. The chain carries TRBV24-1 and TRBJ2-7; 7 bases align to TRBD2. V trimming: 8 bases; J trimming: 7 bases; junction bases outside the gene matches: 7. Germline V gene sequence: CDR1 KGHDR, CDR2 SFDVKD. CDR3 length equals 12 residues. The CDR3 region has the DNA TGTGCCACCATGACCCCCGGGGGGGAGCAGTACTTC. This sequence encodes CATMTPGGEQYF.

This clonotype was observed many times. The chain uses TRBV7-8 and TRBJ1-2; D gene unclear. V lost 5 bases to trimming and J lost 1 base, with 5 bases between them. Germline V gene lookup returns CDR1 SGHVS and CDR2 FQNEAQ. This CDR3 spans 12 amino acids. The DNA for the CDR3 is TGTGCCAGCAGCCGAAATAACTATGGCTACACCTTC. Amino acids: CASSRNNYGYTF.

There are a few counts of this clonotype. The J gene is TRBJ2-7, the V gene TRBV27; possible D gene TRBD1, 6 bases. Germline CDR1 and CDR2: MNHEY and SMNVEV (reference sequence). CDR3 length: 12 residues. Trimming cost V 2 bases and J 5 bases, with 7 bases left between them. CDR3 in DNA: TGTGCCAGCAGTTTAAACAGGGACGAGCAGTACTTC. Its translation: CASSLNRDEQYF.

There are many counts of this clonotype. At one end the junction does not follow the germline gene, possibly because of a read error. V gene TRBV7-3 combines with J gene TRBJ2-3; no definite D call. The CDR3 loop spans 13 amino acids. CDR1 is SGHTA and CDR2 is FQGTGA in the germline V gene. The CDR3 loop reads CASSLNSIDTQYF. DNA of the CDR3: TGTGCCAGCAGCCTGAATAGCATAGATACGCAGTATTTT.

This clonotype has ten or more counts. The chain has TRBV5-1 and TRBJ2-7; D is unclear. Germline CDR1 is SGHRS and CDR2 is YFSETQ. Trimming shortened V by 2 bases and J by 3 bases, and 27 bases separated the two germline ends. CDR3 size: 19 residues. CDR3 DNA sequence: TGCGCCAGCAGCTTTTACCTATCGTCGGGCGATAACTCTCTCTACGAGCAGTACTTC. Protein: CASSFYLSSGDNSLYEQYF.

The gene calls are TRBV11-3 and TRBJ2-3; tentative D call: TRBD2 (6 bases). CDR1 and CDR2 (germline): SGHNT, YENEEA. This CDR3 has 17 residues. Trimming stripped 1 base from V and 2 bases from J, with 16 bases between. The CDR3 region has the DNA TGTGCCAGCAGCTTAGGTCTCAGGGAGGAGGACACAGATACGCAGTATTTT. It encodes CASSLGLREEDTDTQYF.

This clonotype was found many times. J is TRBJ1-5 and V is TRBV24-1; D not resolved. The ends were cut back, 0 bases at V and 6 bases at J, with 5 bases in the middle. Germline CDR1 KGHDR, CDR2 SFDVKD. This CDR3 has 13 amino acids. This CDR3 reads CATSDLFPQPQHF. In DNA, the CDR3 is TGTGCCACCAGTGATTTGTTTCCTCAGCCCCAGCATTTT.

This clonotype was picked up many times. The chain is built from TRBV2 and TRBJ1-4, with D possibly being TRBD1 (6 bases). This CDR3 has 13 residues. Germline CDR1 SNHLY, CDR2 FYNNEI. The germline V and J ends were trimmed by 7 bases and 10 bases, with 16 bases remaining between them. The CDR3 sequence: CASIRDTKGKLFF. Here the CDR3 DNA reads TGTGCCAGCATCCGGGACACCAAGGGAAAACTGTTTTTT.

This clonotype was counted at least ten times. The J gene is TRBJ1-5, the V gene TRBV5-1, with no clear D. The germline CDR1 and CDR2 sequences are SGHRS and YFSETQ. CDR3 length equals 13 residues. V dropped 1 base and J dropped 4 bases, with 6 bases sitting between them. The CDR3 DNA reads as TGCGCCAGCAGCTTGCAGGTTAATCAGCCCCAGCATTTT. This translates into CASSLQVNQPQHF.

This clonotype was seen many times. The genes are TRBV20-1 and TRBJ1-1, with D hard to call. The CDR3 is 13 amino acids. V dropped 1 base and J dropped 1 base, with 7 bases sitting between them. Germline V gives CDR1 DFQATT, CDR2 SNEGSKA (reference sequence). The CDR3, as DNA: TGCAGTGCTAGAGGGGTAGCGAACACTGAAGCTTTCTTT. Protein sequence: CSARGVANTEAFF.

Turning to this clonotype: This may be a read error: a much more frequent sequence differs by one nucleotide. The V gene is TRBV7-9, the J gene TRBJ2-7; 8 positions agree with TRBD1. After removal of 2 bases from V and 1 base from J, the junction contained 1 base not matched to a gene. Per germline, CDR1 SEHNR and CDR2 FQNEAQ (reference sequence). The CDR3 is 14 residues long. The CDR3: CASSLNRGSYEQYF. The CDR3 nucleotides are TGTGCCAGCAGCTTAAACAGGGGGTCCTACGAGCAGTACTTC.

This clonotype appeared a few times. The chain recombines TRBV6-2 or TRBV6-3 with TRBJ1-2; 10 bases are shared with TRBD1. This CDR3 region has 14 residues. Per the germline V gene, CDR1 is MNHEY and CDR2 is SVGEGT. V shed 6 bases, J shed 5 bases, and the junction held 6 bases outside the gene matches. The CDR3 loop is CASRWTGGRYGYTF. The CDR3 coding sequence is TGTGCCAGCAGATGGACAGGGGGTCGATATGGCTACACCTTC.

This clonotype was counted at least ten times. The chain recombines TRBV7-2 with TRBJ2-3, with D hard to call. Trimming pared 1 base from V and 7 bases from J, leaving 6 bases between. The CDR3 spans 12 residues. The germline V gene has CDR1 SGHTA and CDR2 FQGNSA. The chain's CDR3 is CASSLVGHTQYF. CDR3 nucleotide sequence: TGTGCCAGCAGCTTAGTCGGTCATACGCAGTATTTT.

By sample fraction, this clonotype is medium-sized. The chain is built from TRBV9 and TRBJ2-5, with D possibly TRBD1 on 6 matching bases. V was cut by 4 bases and J by 4 bases, with 17 bases left in between. CDR1 SGDLS and CDR2 YYNGEE come from the germline V gene. The CDR3 is 15 amino acids. The CDR3 is CASSTTGTKGETQYF. The CDR3 DNA reads as TGTGCCAGCAGCACAACCGGGACAAAAGGAGAGACCCAGTACTTC.

This clonotype was picked up many times. The V call is TRBV5-8, the J call TRBJ1-3; D unclear. Trimming took 4 bases from V and 7 from J, leaving 9 bases between them. The germline gives CDR1 SGHTS, CDR2 YDEGEE. The CDR3 spans 12 residues. CDR3 residues: CASSLGLNTIYF. CDR3 nucleotides: TGTGCCAGCAGCCTAGGGCTGAACACCATATATTTT. Full variable domain (missing parts from reference TRBV5-8 and TRBJ1-3): EAGVTQSPTHLIKTRGQQATLRCSPISGHTSVYWYQQALGLGLQFLLWYDEGEERNRGNFPPRFSGRQFPNYSSELNVNALELEDSALYLCASSLGLNTIYFGEGSWLTVV.

This clonotype was detected many times. The chain uses TRBV4-2 and TRBJ2-7; tentative D call: TRBD1 (5 bases). The CDR3 has 15 residues. Germline CDR1 and CDR2: LGHNA and YNFKEQ. With 0 bases removed from V and 3 bases from J, the gap between germline ends came to 12 bases. CDR3 sequence reads: CASSQDRAGRYEQYF. Written as DNA, the CDR3 is TGTGCCAGCAGCCAAGATCGGGCAGGGCGCTACGAGCAGTACTTC.

This clonotype was picked up many times. The CDR3 sequence: CASSSSGERIDTQYF. The CDR3 DNA is TGTGCCAGCAGCTCCAGCGGGGAAAGAATAGATACGCAGTATTTT. V usage is TRBV7-2 and J usage is TRBJ2-3; 7 bases are a match to TRBD2. The CDR3 extends over 15 amino acids. V lost 4 bases to trimming and J lost 5 bases; unmatched junction nucleotides: 9. The V gene's germline CDR1 is SGHTA and CDR2 FQGNSA.

This clonotype has a handful of counts. The genes are TRBV18 and TRBJ1-3, with TRBD1 as a possible D gene (5 bases). Germline V lookup: CDR1 KGHSH, CDR2 LQKENI. This CDR3 region has 13 residues. V shed 7 bases and J shed 4 bases, with 11 bases lying between them. For the CDR3, the DNA is TGTGCCAGCTTCACCGGGGCCGGAAACACCATATATTTT. Its translation: CASFTGAGNTIYF.

This clonotype occurred many times. The rearrangement joins TRBV6-5 to TRBJ2-7; TRBD2 matches 7 bases. Losses at the gene ends were 3 bases for V and 3 bases for J; bases not matched to a gene: 8. Germline loops: CDR1 MNHEY, CDR2 SVGAGI. This CDR3 is built from 15 residues. The DNA of the CDR3 is TGTGCCAGCAGTTATGGCGGACTAGGGGTCTACGAGCAGTACTTC. Protein product: CASSYGGLGVYEQYF.

In its sample, this clonotype was seen a few times. This rearrangement joins TRBV4-2 to TRBJ2-3; 9 bases agree with TRBD2. This CDR3 spans 15 amino acids. Germline CDR1 reads LGHNA; CDR2 reads YNFKEQ. Trimming removed 0 bases from V and 7 bases from J; junction bases left unmatched: 5. The CDR3 reads CASSQESGGPYTQYF. CDR3 bases: TGTGCCAGCAGCCAAGAGAGCGGGGGGCCGTATACGCAGTATTTT.